This entry lists 32 T cell receptor beta chains sequenced from one sample in a study of cytomegalovirus exposure and HLA in healthy donors. The PCR was carried out with 60 Vbeta primers and 13 Jbeta primers. Using immunoSEQ multiplex PCR, the repertoire was profiled, and TCRdb retains in-frame clones only, with some absent. The sample's table shows fewer than 85,000 clones. The sequencing input was PBMCs. All receptors derive from a man over 45 in good health and CMV-seropositive.

V and J are TRBV9 and TRBJ2-4; TRBD2 might be the D (7 bases). Trimming stripped 5 bases from V and 9 bases from J, with 15 bases between. The CDR3 is 13 amino acids. CDR1 SGDLS and CDR2 YYNGEE come from the germline V gene. CDR3 nucleotides: TGTGCCAGCAGTGAAGCAGGGGAGGGCATTCAGTACTTC. Its translation is CASSEAGEGIQYF.

The genes are TRBV6-1 and TRBJ2-7, with D uncertain. Trimming shortened V by 7 bases and J by 7 bases, and 11 bases separated the two germline ends. The germline gives CDR1 MNHNS, CDR2 SASEGT. The CDR3 is made up of 11 amino acids. The CDR3 coding sequence is TGTGCCAGCAAACTCCCTAGGGAGCAGTACGTC. Protein: CASKLPREQYV.

V and J are TRBV18 and TRBJ1-5; D possibly corresponds to TRBD1 (5 bases). The V end lost 5 bases, the J end lost 1 base, and 6 bases lay between the germline ends. The CDR3 contains 13 residues. The germline V gene has CDR1 KGHSH and CDR2 LQKENI. CDR3 amino acids: CASSGGSNQPQHF. CDR3 DNA sequence: TGTGCCAGCTCAGGGGGGAGCAATCAGCCCCAGCATTTT.

This sequence joins TRBV13 and TRBJ2-7; no definite D call. The germline CDR1 and CDR2 sequences are PRHDT and FYEKMQ (reference sequence). The CDR3 contains 17 residues. Trimming took off 2 bases at V and 0 bases at J, with 17 bases between the two ends. The CDR3 region is CASSLQVGPKVSYEQYV. The CDR3 DNA follows: TGTGCCAGCAGCTTACAGGTAGGCCCCAAGGTCTCCTACGAGCAGTACGTC.

The V call is TRBV25-1, the J call TRBJ1-1, with D possibly matching TRBD1 (5 bases). The CDR3 is 14 amino acids. Germline lookup yields CDR1 MGHDK and CDR2 SYGVNS. The V gene lost 5 bases and the J gene lost 3 bases, with 13 bases spanning the gap. The chain's CDR3 is CASSSATVHTEAFF. CDR3 DNA: TGTGCCAGCAGTTCAGCGACAGTGCACACTGAAGCTTTCTTT.

The chain combines TRBV4-2 with TRBJ1-1, with D possibly matching TRBD1 (5 bases). The CDR3 sequence is 18 residues long. The V gene lost 4 bases and the J gene lost 0 bases, with 21 bases spanning the gap. Germline CDR1 is LGHNA and CDR2 is YNFKEQ. CDR3 coding DNA: TGTGCCAGCAGCCCGCAGGGTGCGTGGACACGAGTGAACACTGAAGCTTTCTTT. Its translation is CASSPQGAWTRVNTEAFF.

The chain joins TRBV5-1 to TRBJ1-1; TRBD1 is a possible D gene (6 bases). The CDR3 has 15 amino acids. CDR1 and CDR2 from the germline V gene are SGHRS and YFSETQ. The V end lost 4 bases, the J end lost 0 bases, and 13 bases lay between the germline ends. The CDR3 protein is CASSLPGVMNTEAFF. In DNA, the CDR3 is TGCGCCAGCAGCCTGCCAGGGGTCATGAACACTGAAGCTTTCTTT.

The chain has TRBV5-1 and TRBJ2-5, with 13 bases matching TRBD2. Germline assignment: CDR1 SGHRS and CDR2 YFSETQ. The CDR3 consists of 18 residues. Trimming cost V 0 bases and J 5 bases; bases outside gene matches: 10. The CDR3 DNA reads as TGCGCCAGCAGCTTGGATTTATTTGGGACTAGCGGGGCGGAGACCCAGTACTTC. Translation gives CASSLDLFGTSGAETQYF.

The gene calls are TRBV11-2 and TRBJ1-1; 9 positions match TRBD1. Losses at the gene ends were 2 bases for V and 5 bases for J; bases not matched to a gene: 6. The CDR3 sequence is 15 residues long. The germline V gene encodes CDR1 SGHAT and CDR2 FQNNGV. The CDR3 region is CASSLWDRAKTEAFF. The CDR3 region has the DNA TGTGCCAGCAGCTTATGGGACAGGGCGAAGACTGAAGCTTTCTTT.

The chain combines TRBV6-5 with TRBJ1-2, with 8 bases that match TRBD1. Germline V CDR1 and CDR2: MNHEY, SVGAGI. V trimming: 5 bases; J trimming: 4 bases; junction bases outside the gene matches: 6. The CDR3 contains 14 residues. CDR3 sequence reads: CASSPRGLGYGYTF. CDR3 in DNA: TGTGCCAGCAGTCCCAGGGGGCTTGGCTATGGCTACACCTTC.

The chain couples TRBV5-4 to TRBJ1-2; 7 positions match TRBD1. Losses at the gene ends were 9 bases for V and 1 base for J; bases not matched to a gene: 18. The germline V gene has CDR1 SGHNT and CDR2 YYREEE (reference sequence). This CDR3 contains 17 residues. CDR3 region: CATSRGGQLDFNYGYTF. DNA for the CDR3: TGTGCCACCAGTCGTGGGGGACAGCTTGATTTTAACTATGGCTACACCTTC.

This chain uses TRBV4-2 with TRBJ1-3, with 8 bases fitting TRBD1. The CDR3 contains 15 residues. V lost 0 bases, J lost 6 bases, and 4 bases stayed unmatched. The V gene's germline CDR1 is LGHNA and CDR2 YNFKEQ. The chain's CDR3 is CASSQDEDRVNTIYF. CDR3 DNA sequence: TGTGCCAGCAGCCAAGATGAGGACAGGGTAAACACCATATATTTT.

For the CDR3, the DNA is TGTGCCAGCAGCCCGACAGGGGGCGAGAACACTGAAGCTTTCTTT. This sequence encodes CASSPTGGENTEAFF. This chain links TRBV5-6 with TRBJ1-1, with 10 bases matching TRBD1. CDR3 length: 15 residues. Germline values: CDR1 SGHDT, CDR2 YYEEEE. The J segment lost 1 base and the V segment lost 4 bases, leaving 4 bases of the junction unmatched.

The V call is TRBV28, the J call TRBJ2-3; D is ambiguous. The CDR3 has 14 amino acids. The germline V gene encodes CDR1 MDHEN and CDR2 SYDVKM. Trimming cost V 2 bases and J 1 base, with 7 bases left between them. CDR3 nucleotide sequence: TGTGCCAGCAGTTTACCCGAGGGCACAGATACGCAGTATTTT. Protein: CASSLPEGTDTQYF.

The chain has TRBV19 and TRBJ2-1; 14 bases match TRBD2. The V and J ends lost 4 bases and 6 bases, in that order; junction bases with no gene match: 8. Per germline, CDR1 LNHDA and CDR2 SQIVND (reference sequence). The CDR3 is made up of 17 amino acids. CDR3 coding DNA: TGTGCCAGTAGTAGGGGACTAGCGGGGGTCCGCCGCAATGAGCAGTTCTTC. This encodes CASSRGLAGVRRNEQFF.

The chain is built from TRBV7-2 and TRBJ1-1; D not resolved. Trimming left V 5 bases short and J 4 bases short, with 17 bases between. Germline assignment: CDR1 SGHTA and CDR2 FQGNSA. CDR3 length equals 15 residues. The CDR3 nucleotides read TGTGCCAGCAGCCCCCGGCGGTCGACGATCACTGAAGCTTTCTTT. Its translation is CASSPRRSTITEAFF.

The J gene is TRBJ2-7, the V gene TRBV10-3, with TRBD2 identical over 11 bases. Germline assignment: CDR1 ENHRY and CDR2 SYGVKD. CDR3 length: 14 residues. J lost 4 bases, V lost 6 bases, and 5 bases had no gene match. CDR3 bases: TGTGCCATCAGCCCAGGGACTAGCGGATACGAGCAGTACGTC. It is translated as CAISPGTSGYEQYV.

This rearrangement joins TRBV5-1 to TRBJ1-3; D perhaps matches TRBD1 (5 bases). This CDR3 has 16 amino acids. V was clipped by 1 base and J by 2 bases, with 13 bases between them. CDR1 SGHRS and CDR2 YFSETQ come from the germline V gene. The CDR3: CASSLSPGGTGNTIYF. CDR3 in DNA: TGCGCCAGCAGCTTGTCACCGGGGGGGACTGGAAACACCATATATTTT.

The chain's CDR3 is CASSPTGRTDTQYF. Here the CDR3 DNA reads TGCGCCAGCAGCCCCACCGGGAGGACAGATACGCAGTATTTT. This chain links TRBV5-1 with TRBJ2-3; 7 bases are shared with TRBD2. V shed 4 bases, J shed 3 bases, and the junction held 5 bases outside the gene matches. CDR1 is SGHRS and CDR2 is YFSETQ in the germline V gene. CDR3 length: 14 amino acids.

This rearrangement joins TRBV19 to TRBJ2-2, with 8 bases aligning to TRBD2. The CDR3 spans 17 residues. V lost 8 bases, J lost 7 bases, and 18 bases stayed unmatched. CDR1 and CDR2 from the germline V gene are LNHDA and SQIVND (reference sequence). Here the CDR3 DNA reads TGTGCCAGTCAGAAACCCTCCGGGACTAGTATCGGCGGGGAGCTGTTTTTT. Translation gives CASQKPSGTSIGGELFF.

The chain uses TRBV5-1 and TRBJ1-4; D gene uncertain. Trimming pared 0 bases from V and 8 bases from J, leaving 8 bases between. Germline-derived CDR1 and CDR2 are SGHRS and YFSETQ. The CDR3 sequence is 13 residues long. In DNA, the CDR3 is TGCGCCAGCAGCTTGGGGAGGTCAGAAAAACTGTTTTTT. Its translation is CASSLGRSEKLFF.

The chain links TRBV7-2 to TRBJ2-5, with a tentative D call TRBD1 (6 bases). The V gene's germline CDR1 is SGHTA and CDR2 FQGNSA. V was pared by 6 bases and J by 5 bases, with 19 bases between. The CDR3 is 15 residues long. The CDR3 DNA is TGTGCCAGCAGGCCTCGGGCCCTCCAGGGGGAGACCCAGTACTTC. Its translation is CASRPRALQGETQYF.

The rearrangement uses TRBV7-3 and TRBJ2-2, with 8 positions matching TRBD1. Germline V gene data show CDR1 as SGHTA and CDR2 as FQGTGA. V gave up 4 bases and J gave up 3 bases; unmatched junction bases: 1. The CDR3 length is 14 residues. CDR3 amino acids: CASSWGQDTGELFF. Here the CDR3 DNA reads TGTGCCAGCAGCTGGGGACAGGACACCGGGGAGCTGTTTTTT.

V gene TRBV6-1 combines with J gene TRBJ2-2; D perhaps matches TRBD2 (6 bases). With 6 bases removed from V and 6 bases from J, the gap between germline ends came to 14 bases. CDR1 and CDR2 (germline): MNHNS, SASEGT. The CDR3 runs 14 residues. The CDR3 loop reads CASREGLDSGELFF. CDR3 sequence (DNA): TGTGCCAGCAGGGAGGGCCTAGATTCCGGGGAGCTGTTTTTT.

The chain uses TRBV5-8 and TRBJ2-2, with D maybe TRBD1 (6 bases). The CDR3 length is 15 residues. Per the germline V gene, CDR1 is SGHTS and CDR2 is YDEGEE. Trimming cost V 6 bases and J 6 bases, with 18 bases left between them. CDR3 residues: CASTTLGGEAGELFF. In nucleotides, the CDR3 is TGTGCCAGCACCACCCTTGGGGGCGAAGCCGGGGAGCTGTTTTTT.

The rearrangement links TRBV2 to TRBJ1-5; 11 positions match TRBD1. The CDR3 consists of 14 residues. The germline gives CDR1 SNHLY, CDR2 FYNNEI. V was clipped by 4 bases and J by 6 bases; unmatched bases: 2. This CDR3 reads CASSGTGGTQPQHF. For the CDR3, the DNA is TGTGCCAGCAGTGGGACAGGGGGCACTCAGCCCCAGCATTTT.

The V call is TRBV7-2, the J call TRBJ1-2; TRBD1 matches at 8 bases. V lost 5 bases to trimming and J lost 2 bases; unmatched junction nucleotides: 4. CDR3 length: 14 residues. CDR1 and CDR2 (germline): SGHTA, FQGNSA. The CDR3 loop is CASSLRDRNYGYTF. The CDR3 DNA reads as TGTGCCAGCAGCCTCCGGGACAGGAACTATGGCTACACCTTC.

CDR3 DNA sequence: TGTGCCAGCTCACCCTTGAACTCAGGGAGGAACTATGGCTACACCTTC. It is translated as CASSPLNSGRNYGYTF. The chain joins TRBV18 to TRBJ1-2; D possibly corresponds to TRBD1 (5 bases). This CDR3 has 16 amino acids. V dropped 3 bases and J dropped 2 bases, with 16 bases sitting between them. Germline CDR1 is KGHSH and CDR2 is LQKENI. The whole variable domain, remainder taken from reference TRBV18 and TRBJ1-2, is NAGVMQNPRHLVRRRGQEARLRCSPMKGHSHVYWYRQLPEEGLKFMVYLQKENIIDESGMPKERFSAEFPKEGPSILRIQQVVRGDSAAYFCASSPLNSGRNYGYTFGSGTRLTVV.

V gene TRBV7-9 combines with J gene TRBJ2-3; 12 bases match TRBD2. After removal of 5 bases from V and 2 bases from J, the junction contained 5 bases not matched to a gene. The CDR3 contains 16 residues. Germline CDR1 and CDR2: SEHNR and FQNEAQ (reference sequence). The CDR3: CASSPRTSGATDTQYF. The CDR3 DNA reads as TGTGCCAGCAGCCCTAGGACTAGCGGGGCCACAGATACGCAGTATTTT. Looking up the rest from reference TRBV7-9 and TRBJ2-3 gives the full variable domain: DTGVSQNPRHKITKRGQNVTFRCDPISEHNRLYWYRQTLGQGPEFLTYFQNEAQLEKSRLLSDRFSAERPKGSFSTLEIQRTEQGDSAMYLCASSPRTSGATDTQYFGPGTRLTVL.

The V gene is TRBV6-6, the J gene TRBJ2-1, with D possibly TRBD1 on 5 matching bases. Germline CDR1 MNHNY, CDR2 SVGAGI (reference sequence). The CDR3 covers 12 residues. Trimming took off 6 bases at V and 5 bases at J, with 8 bases between the two ends. CDR3 DNA: TGTGCCAGCAGACTGACAGACAATGAGCAGTTCTTC. It codes for CASRLTDNEQFF.

V and J are TRBV4-2 and TRBJ2-3, with TRBD2 matching 7 bases. The CDR3 length is 17 residues. Trimming at V came to 1 base and at J to 1 base, leaving 8 bases not matched to a gene. Per germline, CDR1 LGHNA and CDR2 YNFKEQ. CDR3 sequence: CASSQGLDSGRTDTQYF. The CDR3 DNA reads TGTGCCAGCAGCCAAGGTTTGGATAGCGGGCGCACAGATACGCAGTATTTT.

The V gene is TRBV19, the J gene TRBJ1-2; tentative D call: TRBD1 (5 bases). Germline values: CDR1 LNHDA, CDR2 SQIVND (reference sequence). This CDR3 is built from 13 residues. Trimming took off 6 bases at V and 5 bases at J, with 13 bases between the two ends. The CDR3 region has the DNA TGTGCCAGTAGCCCAAGGGGTCAGTATGGCTACACCTTC. Translating it yields CASSPRGQYGYTF.